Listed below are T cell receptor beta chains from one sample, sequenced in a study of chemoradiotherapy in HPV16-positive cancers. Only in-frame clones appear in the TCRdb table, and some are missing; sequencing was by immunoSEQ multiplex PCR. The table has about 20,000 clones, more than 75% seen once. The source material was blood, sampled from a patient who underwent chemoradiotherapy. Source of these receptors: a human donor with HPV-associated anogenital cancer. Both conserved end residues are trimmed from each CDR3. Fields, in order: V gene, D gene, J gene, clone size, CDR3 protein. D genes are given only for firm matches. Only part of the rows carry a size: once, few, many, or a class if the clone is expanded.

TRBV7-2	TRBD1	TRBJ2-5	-	ASSLQGTGLETQY
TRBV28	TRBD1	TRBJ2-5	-	ASSLTQTGGQETQY
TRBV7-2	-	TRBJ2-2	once	ASSLVGVSQAYTGELF
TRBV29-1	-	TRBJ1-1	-	SVRGNTEAF
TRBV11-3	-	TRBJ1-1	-	ASSFLVGAEAF
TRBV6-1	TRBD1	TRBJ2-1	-	ASSDGQGNEQF
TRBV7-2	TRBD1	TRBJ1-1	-	ASSPHSGGTEAF
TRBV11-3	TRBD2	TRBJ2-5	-	ASSRGLAGGGETQY
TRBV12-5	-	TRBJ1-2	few	ASGYTST
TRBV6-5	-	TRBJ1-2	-	ASWRQGGYGYT
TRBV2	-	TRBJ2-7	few	ASSPTYEQY
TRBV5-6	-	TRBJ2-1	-	ASSLGWQEQF
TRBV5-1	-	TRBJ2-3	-	ASSLEAFPSTDTQY
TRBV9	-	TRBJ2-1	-	ASSVVGEPSGEQF
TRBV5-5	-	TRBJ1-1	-	ASSLGDLNTEAF
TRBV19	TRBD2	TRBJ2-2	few	ASSQTSGNTGELF
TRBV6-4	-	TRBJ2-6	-	ASSDNSGANVLT
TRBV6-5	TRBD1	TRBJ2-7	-	ASSSTGGQY
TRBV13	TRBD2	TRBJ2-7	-	ASSLRGLAGEYEQY
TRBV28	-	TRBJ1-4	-	ASSSPWGSTNEKLF
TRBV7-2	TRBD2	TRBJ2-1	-	ASSLPLGLAGGNEQF
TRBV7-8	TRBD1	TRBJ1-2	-	ASSATGSGDGYT
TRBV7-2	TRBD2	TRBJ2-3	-	ASSTTSGDTQY
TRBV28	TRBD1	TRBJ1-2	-	ASSLTQGALGYGYT
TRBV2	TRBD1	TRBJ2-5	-	ASSYGQGGETQY
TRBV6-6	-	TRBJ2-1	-	ASSYSTSEQF
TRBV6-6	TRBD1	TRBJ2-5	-	ASSYSLGQGETQY
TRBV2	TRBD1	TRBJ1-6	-	ASGFRDRSSYNSPLH
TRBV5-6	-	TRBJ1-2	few	ASSSAGVSGYT
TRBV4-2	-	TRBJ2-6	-	ASSQDDPSGANVLT
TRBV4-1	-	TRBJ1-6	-	ASSQAAGLENSPLH
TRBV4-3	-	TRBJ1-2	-	ASSQDPRTPRWGYT
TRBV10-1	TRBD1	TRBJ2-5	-	ASSDGTGAQQETQY
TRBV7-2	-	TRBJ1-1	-	ASSLALAGFNTEAF
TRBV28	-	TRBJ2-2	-	ASSLDRYNMNTGELF
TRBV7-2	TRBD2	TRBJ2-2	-	ASSTRAGRNTGELF
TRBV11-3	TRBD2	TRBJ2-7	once	ASSRGGGGSYEQY
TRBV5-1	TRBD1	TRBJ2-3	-	ASSSRTGGFDTQY
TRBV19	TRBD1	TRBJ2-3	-	ASSRDRDFTDTQY
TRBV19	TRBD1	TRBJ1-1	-	ASSIPGTGVTTEAF